Presented here are 23 T cell receptor beta chains from one specimen sequenced in a study of CD4+ T cells in melanoma. Using immunoSEQ multiplex PCR, the repertoire was profiled, and TCRdb retains in-frame clones only, with some absent. Here the sample spans roughly 110,000 clones, roughly 90% being singletons. Source material: peripheral blood. These receptors came from a human donor with melanoma.

The V gene is TRBV19, the J gene TRBJ1-1; D call uncertain. CDR3 length equals 14 residues. The V gene lost 2 bases and the J gene lost 4 bases, with 11 bases spanning the gap. Germline assignment: CDR1 LNHDA and CDR2 SQIVND (reference sequence). The CDR3 is CASSISDFRTEAFF. The CDR3 DNA follows: TGTGCCAGTAGTATATCGGATTTTCGCACTGAAGCTTTCTTT.

Details on this clone: An end of the junction does not agree with germline; a read error may underlie this. The chain has TRBV6-1 and TRBJ1-3; weak D call: TRBD1 (5 bases). The CDR3 length is 12 residues. From germline, CDR1 is MNHNS and CDR2 SASEGT. The DNA of the CDR3 is TGTGCCAGCAGTGCAAACCCGGGACGGGTCTCTTTT. This translates into CASSANPGRVSF.

The J gene is TRBJ1-4, the V gene TRBV29-1; a weak D match, TRBD1 (6 bases). The CDR3 has 16 amino acids. V was cut by 3 bases and J by 2 bases, with 16 bases left in between. Germline CDR1 and CDR2: SQVTM and ANQGSEA. The CDR3 DNA is TGCAGCGTTGACCCACCTACAGGGTCCACTAATGAAAAACTGTTTTTT. Encoded protein: CSVDPPTGSTNEKLFF. Full variable domain (missing parts from reference TRBV29-1 and TRBJ1-4): SAVISQKPSRDICQRGTSLTIQCQVDSQVTMMFWYRQQPGQSLTLIATANQGSEATYESGFVIDKFPISRPNLTFSTLTVSNMSPEDSSIYLCSVDPPTGSTNEKLFFGSGTQLSVL.

The chain couples TRBV19 to TRBJ2-7; perhaps TRBD1 as D (6 bases). Germline V lookup: CDR1 LNHDA, CDR2 SQIVND (reference sequence). The CDR3 runs 12 residues. Deletions cut 9 bases from V and 4 bases from J, with 13 bases between. Written as DNA, the CDR3 is TGTGCCAGGCGTGACAGGCGGTACGAGCAGTACTTC. Its translation: CARRDRRYEQYF. The entire variable domain, with the rest obtained from reference TRBV19 and TRBJ2-7, is as follows: DGGITQSPKYLFRKEGQNVTLSCEQNLNHDAMYWYRQDPGQGLRLIYYSQIVNDFQKGDIAEGYSVSREKKESFPLTVTSAQKNPTAFYLCARRDRRYEQYFGPGTRLTVT.

The sample holds one count of this clone. The chain has TRBV7-6 and TRBJ2-2; TRBD2 matches 7 bases. Germline CDR1 SGHVS, CDR2 FNYEAQ. The CDR3 is 15 amino acids. Trimming at V came to 5 bases and at J to 10 bases, leaving 13 bases not matched to a gene. The CDR3, as DNA: TGTGCCAGCAGCCCAGGGACTACTTCTGAGGCGGAGCTGTTTTTT. Translation: CASSPGTTSEAELFF.

The DNA of the CDR3 is TGTGCCAGCAGCTTCCTACAGGGCGTTGATGGCTACACCTTC. It specifies CASSFLQGVDGYTF. The chain combines TRBV7-2 with TRBJ1-2; D possibly corresponds to TRBD1 (6 bases). CDR3 length: 14 residues. V gave up 3 bases and J gave up 6 bases, with 14 bases separating them. Per the germline V gene, CDR1 is SGHTA and CDR2 is FQGNSA.

This chain uses TRBV1 with TRBJ1-5. TRBV1 is given as a pseudogene. This CDR3 comprises 14 residues. Here the CDR3 reads CTSSSDGSNQPQHF. The CDR3 region has the DNA TGCACCAGCAGCTCCGACGGTAGCAATCAGCCCCAGCATTTT.

This chain joins TRBV9 and TRBJ2-4, with D uncertain. Germline values: CDR1 SGDLS, CDR2 YYNGEE. The germline V and J ends were trimmed by 3 bases and 5 bases, with 6 bases remaining between them. The CDR3 consists of 12 residues. CDR3 amino acids: CASSGTENIQYF. CDR3 coding DNA: TGTGCCAGCAGCGGTACAGAAAACATTCAGTACTTC. The variable domain in full, with the rest retrieved from reference TRBV9 and TRBJ2-4, is DSGVTQTPKHLITATGQRVTLRCSPRSGDLSVYWYQQSLDQGLQFLIQYYNGEERAKGNILERFSAQQFPDLHSELNLSSLELGDSALYFCASSGTENIQYFGAGTRLSVL.

This sequence joins TRBV4-1 and TRBJ1-4, with 9 bases identical to TRBD1. After removal of 0 bases from V and 6 bases from J, the junction contained 11 bases not matched to a gene. The germline V gene has CDR1 MGHRA and CDR2 YSYEKL. The CDR3 contains 18 residues. The CDR3 reads CASSQDPTLGTGYEKLFF. The DNA of the CDR3 is TGCGCCAGCAGCCAAGATCCGACATTGGGGACAGGGTATGAAAAACTGTTTTTT.

The CDR3 DNA reads as TGTGCCAGCAGCCCTCGGGAGGAGCTGTTTTTT. Translating gives CASSPREELFF. This sequence joins TRBV7-6 and TRBJ2-2, with a possible D match to TRBD2 (5 bases). Trimming took off 5 bases at V and 10 bases at J, with 8 bases between the two ends. From germline, CDR1 is SGHVS and CDR2 FNYEAQ. This CDR3 contains 11 residues.

V gene TRBV7-9 combines with J gene TRBJ2-3, with 9 bases aligning to TRBD1. V lost 3 bases and J lost 2; bases outside the gene matches: 6. Germline lookup yields CDR1 SEHNR and CDR2 FQNEAQ (reference sequence). This CDR3 contains 16 residues. Written as DNA, the CDR3 is TGTGCCAGCAGCTTTCCGACAGGGGGGGCCACAGATACGCAGTATTTT. Its protein product is CASSFPTGGATDTQYF.

This clone appeared once. The rearrangement joins TRBV7-9 to TRBJ2-5, with 7 bases aligning to TRBD1. CDR1 is SEHNR, CDR2 FQNEAQ, per germline (reference sequence). Germline trimming cut 3 bases from V and 5 bases from J; bases unmatched to any gene: 6. This CDR3 has 14 amino acids. CDR3 in amino acids: CASSFSTGLETQYF. The CDR3 DNA reads TGTGCCAGCAGCTTCTCGACAGGGCTGGAGACCCAGTACTTC.

Notes on this clone: In the same sample, other DNA sequences code for this CDR3. This sequence joins TRBV27 and TRBJ2-7; 7 positions agree with TRBD1. V shed 4 bases, J shed 2 bases, and the junction held 5 bases outside the gene matches. CDR3 length: 14 residues. Germline assignment: CDR1 MNHEY and CDR2 SMNVEV (reference sequence). The CDR3 sequence: CASSSRQGPYEQYF. The CDR3 DNA reads as TGTGCCAGCAGTTCCAGACAGGGACCCTACGAGCAGTACTTC.

The rearrangement links TRBV25-1 to TRBJ1-6, with D possibly matching TRBD1 (5 bases). The CDR3 has 14 residues. The germline CDR1 and CDR2 sequences are MGHDK and SYGVNS. The V and J ends lost 2 bases and 7 bases respectively, with 9 bases between them. The CDR3 sequence is CASSEQGGNSPLHF. The CDR3 DNA follows: TGTGCCAGCAGTGAACAGGGCGGAAATTCACCCCTCCACTTT.

The CDR3 spells CASSLTSGAYEQYF. CDR3 nucleotide sequence: TGTGCCAGCAGCTTAACTAGCGGAGCCTACGAGCAGTACTTC. The chain has TRBV7-9 and TRBJ2-7, with TRBD2 matching 8 bases. This CDR3 is 14 amino acids long. Germline lookup yields CDR1 SEHNR and CDR2 FQNEAQ (reference sequence). J lost 2 bases, V lost 2 bases, and 2 bases had no gene match.

This clone was counted a few times. CDR3 coding DNA: TGTGCCAGCAGCTTGGCAGCTAATTCACCCCTCCACTTT. Its translation: CASSLAANSPLHF. The chain carries TRBV7-3 and TRBJ1-6; D is uncertain. V dropped 3 bases and J dropped 6 bases, with 6 bases sitting between them. CDR3 length: 13 amino acids. The germline V gene has CDR1 SGHTA and CDR2 FQGTGA. Drawing the rest from reference TRBV7-3 and TRBJ1-6, the complete variable domain is GAGVSQTPSNKVTEKGKYVELRCDPISGHTALYWYRQSLGQGPEFLIYFQGTGAADDSGLPNDRFFAVRPEGSVSTLKIQRTERGDSAVYLCASSLAANSPLHFGNGTRLTVT.

The CDR3 coding sequence is TGTGCCAGCAGCTTAACGGCCACTGTCGGCTATGGCTACACCTTC. Its protein product is CASSLTATVGYGYTF. The chain combines TRBV7-8 with TRBJ1-2; D gene ambiguous. The CDR3 contains 15 residues. CDR1 is SGHVS and CDR2 is FQNEAQ in the germline V gene. Trimming stripped 2 bases from V and 4 bases from J, with 14 bases between. The variable domain in full, completed from reference TRBV7-8 and TRBJ1-2, reads GAGVSQSPRYKVAKRGQDVALRCDPISGHVSLFWYQQALGQGPEFLTYFQNEAQLDKSGLPSDRFFAERPEGSVSTLKIQRTQQEDSAVYLCASSLTATVGYGYTFGSGTRLTVV.

The rearrangement links TRBV5-6 to TRBJ1-2; TRBD1 matches at 7 bases. With 1 base clipped from V and 4 bases from J, the junction kept 4 bases outside the gene matches. CDR3 size: 14 residues. Germline V CDR1 and CDR2: SGHDT, YYEEEE. Here the CDR3 DNA reads TGTGCCAGCAGCTTGCCGGGACAGTTCTATGGCTACACCTTC. The encoded protein is CASSLPGQFYGYTF.

The CDR3 sequence: CASSLNENTEAFF. CDR3 nucleotides: TGCGCCAGCAGCTTGAACGAGAACACTGAAGCTTTCTTT. The chain couples TRBV5-1 to TRBJ1-1, with no clear D. Germline V gene data show CDR1 as SGHRS and CDR2 as YFSETQ. The CDR3 contains 13 residues. V gave up 1 base and J gave up 1 base, with 5 bases separating them.

This clone was counted a single time. The rearrangement uses TRBV4-2 and TRBJ1-1; TRBD1 aligns across 7 bases. This CDR3 region has 14 residues. From germline, CDR1 is LGHNA and CDR2 YNFKEQ. Losses at the gene ends were 4 bases for V and 2 bases for J; bases not matched to a gene: 4. DNA of the CDR3: TGTGCCAGCAGCCCGGGACAGCTAAACACTGAAGCTTTCTTT. Translation gives CASSPGQLNTEAFF.

The chain uses TRBV7-9 and TRBJ1-5; D is perhaps TRBD1 (5 bases). The germline CDR1 and CDR2 sequences are SEHNR and FQNEAQ (reference sequence). Trimming left V 4 bases short and J 7 bases short, with 17 bases between. The CDR3 covers 15 residues. CDR3 region: CASSWGGEGSQPQHF. The CDR3 nucleotides read TGTGCCAGCAGCTGGGGCGGGGAGGGTAGCCAGCCCCAGCATTTT.

This chain links TRBV4-3 with TRBJ2-3; D perhaps matches TRBD1 (6 bases). The CDR3 length is 15 residues. The germline V gene has CDR1 LGHNA and CDR2 YSLEER. V lost 4 bases and J 2 bases, leaving 13 bases between the germline ends. The CDR3 coding sequence is TGCGCCAGCAGCCCTGGTCAGGGGACCACAGATACGCAGTATTTT. As protein: CASSPGQGTTDTQYF.

The chain recombines TRBV7-3 with TRBJ2-1, with 7 positions matching TRBD2. The CDR3 is 16 amino acids. Trimming cost V 5 bases and J 1 base; bases outside gene matches: 8. Germline V gene sequence: CDR1 SGHTA, CDR2 FQGTGA. CDR3 sequence (DNA): TGTGCCAGCAGCCCCCTTGGGGGAGGGTCCTACAATGAGCAGTTCTTC. Translated, it gives CASSPLGGGSYNEQFF.